This T cell receptor (beta chain) was recorded in a study of blood T cell repertoires in COVID-19. This CDR3 is 15 amino acids long. Unmatched junction bases numbered 15, after V lost 5 bases and J lost 7 bases. The germline gives CDR1 SGDLS, CDR2 YYNGEE. As originally analysed: The authors estimated nucleated cell counts from reference gene primer amplification. Clones were read by immunoSEQ multiplex PCR, and TCRdb kept only the in-frame ones, dropping some. V and J calls and clone size follow that table, whereas D and trimming were derived from the DNA. Counted here are around 300,000 clones, about 88% occurring once; the ten biggest clones make up approximately 2%. Participants were aged about 18 to 89 years, lived in over 20 US areas, and enrolled virtually. Clinical history reported by participants formed the basis on which cohorts were assigned.

The sequencing sample was made of PBMCs or T cells enriched from blood (not recorded which). V and J are TRBV9 and TRBJ2-7; 7 bases are shared with TRBD1. The clonotype originates from an older woman in a cohort exposed to, infected with or recovered from COVID-19 (not recorded which). The CDR3 protein is CASRSDRDSLGEQYF. The CDR3 DNA sequence: TGTGCCAGCAGGTCCGACCGGGACAGCCTGGGGGAGCAGTACTTC.